This T cell receptor beta chain stems from a study of human T cells and chemical hapten exposure. Study overall: Reading of the patch tests, which applied 0.01% DPC to the upper back, occurred at 6 days.

Methods used by the authors: A per-sample median of roughly 97,000 TCRs was observed, with a range of about 20,000 to 750,000. One entry per CDR3 protein results from TCRdb running MiXCR on the RACE reads. The V and J calls and clone size are TCRdb's, not the authors'. Of nearly 55,000 distinct CDR3 sequences in the sample, just under 10% were seen once. Study-wide findings and caveats: No shift was seen in TCRs above 1 in 1000 frequency with DPC sensitization.

As for time point: patch test 2, 6 weeks after DPC sensitization. Specified treatment: therapeutic diphenylcyclopropenone sensitization with weekly scalp DPC. Concerning this clonotype: The antigen remains unidentified.

The receptor's source is a woman between 45 and 60 years old with alopecia areata. Some clones in this sample may be carry-over from other donors' samples. This specimen was whole blood, taken in connection with sensitization to the hapten diphenylcyclopropenone (DPC).

The CDR3 reads CASSQEPGQGARTQYF. The CDR3 DNA reads TGTGCCAGCAGCCAGGAACCGGGACAGGGAGCACGGACCCAGTACTTC. The chain couples TRBV6-6 to TRBJ2-5; 9 positions match TRBD1. This CDR3 contains 16 residues. V shed 6 bases, J shed 7 bases, and the junction held 15 bases outside the gene matches. Germline V gives CDR1 MNHNY, CDR2 SVGAGI (reference sequence).